The subject of this entry is one T cell receptor (beta chain). This clonotype was observed a handful of times. The antigen this receptor binds is unknown. No base quality values were provided; no much bigger clone lies one nucleotide off. The library came from RACE. TCRdb shows the sequencer as NextSeq 500. During library preparation, unique molecular identifiers were attached to individual cDNA molecules so that TCRs could be counted quantitatively and reproducibly. Each blood RNA sample was used to sequence both TCR alpha and TCR beta chains. Turning to the authors' computational methods: The median number of TCRs per sample was roughly 100,000, ranging from about 20,000 to 750,000. The Decombinator software suite was used to annotate the V, J and CDR3 of the TCR reads. To make PS versus PT1 abundance plots, every sample was subsampled to the same number of TCRs (28,000). Expanded TCRs were defined as absent before sensitization and observed at least eight times at the 2-week time point. Using fastp at Q25 and MiXCR, TCRdb reprocessed the public reads and kept productive beta chains. Rows with a matching CDR3 protein are joined into one entry that keeps the most common DNA and genes. TCRdb, not the original authors, processed these V and J calls. The sample table holds 150,000 to 200,000 distinct CDR3 sequences, of which roughly 15% were seen once. The ten largest clones capture less than 2% of the sample.

The time point label, as the study defines it: patch test 1, 2 weeks after DPC sensitization. This specimen's treatment or condition label, per the study, means: therapeutic diphenylcyclopropenone sensitization with weekly scalp DPC. At each patch-test visit, blood was drawn before the patch test was applied. Patients were considered eligible if aged 18 to 70, diagnosed with alopecia and deemed suitable for DPC therapy, and patients were excluded if pregnant. Total RNA was isolated from unfractionated whole blood collected in Tempus Blood RNA tubes. The cysteine opens and the phenylalanine closes a CDR3 of 17 amino acids. Of all the DNA, just the CDR3 is kept, 51 bases in frame from base 1. The germline V gene provides CDR1 SGHTA and CDR2 FQGNSA. A distance of 14 bases separates the germline ends of V and J, which lose 2 bases and 0 bases respectively. These data come from a study of human T cells and chemical hapten exposure (dated by TCRdb to 2020 to 2022). A note on the overall study: For sensitization, 2% DPC in acetone was applied to a 2 cm by 2 cm area of upper inner arm skin. Nearly 30 alopecia patients gave blood for TCR sequencing at one to four time points (pre-sensitization, 2, 6 and 24 weeks). Most of the patients in the cohort were female, and the cohort covered alopecia areata with under or over 50% scalp involvement, alopecia totalis and alopecia universalis. Patch testing was done on the upper back using Finn chambers containing 0.01% DPC, and results were scored after 6 days according to International Contact Dermatitis Research Group standards. In alopecia patients, the study followed how the peripheral blood TCR repertoire changed in vivo over primary and secondary sensitization to diphenylcyclopropenone (DPC), a hapten. Libraries were pooled for sequencing, and per-sample TCR yields varied mainly because of small differences in library volumes within the pool. Weekly therapeutic DPC doses were additionally applied to the scalp of patients throughout the roughly 23-week study period. Blood was sampled from patients pre-sensitization (week 0) and at 2, 6 and about 24 weeks after DPC sensitization.

Broader findings and caveats from the paper: All patients had alopecia, a presumed autoimmune disease, so their immune response might differ from that of healthy individuals. A positive correlation was found between the number of PT1 expanded TCRs and patch test score, with significance reached at thresholds 8, 16 and 32 but not 4. No change with DPC sensitization was found in the number of TCRs above 1 in 1000 frequency, and no evidence of global repertoire structure alterations was found. Compared with pre-sensitization or healthy control sets, expanded TCRs formed significantly more large CDR3 similarity clusters, which is consistent with antigen-driven responses. Repeated subsampling changed both the strength of the expansion versus patch-test correlation and the threshold at which the correlation became significant.

This TCR derives from a woman in her 30s with alopecia areata. Some clones in this sample may be carry-over from other donors' samples. Sequenced here: whole blood, sampled in connection with sensitization to the hapten diphenylcyclopropenone (DPC). This chain joins TRBV7-2 to TRBJ2-1, and perhaps TRBD2 as D gene, on 5 matching bases. CDR3 sequence: CASSLRERALSYNEQFF. Here is the DNA: TGTGCCAGCAGCTTAAGGGAGAGGGCCCTCTCCTACAATGAGCAGTTCTTC.